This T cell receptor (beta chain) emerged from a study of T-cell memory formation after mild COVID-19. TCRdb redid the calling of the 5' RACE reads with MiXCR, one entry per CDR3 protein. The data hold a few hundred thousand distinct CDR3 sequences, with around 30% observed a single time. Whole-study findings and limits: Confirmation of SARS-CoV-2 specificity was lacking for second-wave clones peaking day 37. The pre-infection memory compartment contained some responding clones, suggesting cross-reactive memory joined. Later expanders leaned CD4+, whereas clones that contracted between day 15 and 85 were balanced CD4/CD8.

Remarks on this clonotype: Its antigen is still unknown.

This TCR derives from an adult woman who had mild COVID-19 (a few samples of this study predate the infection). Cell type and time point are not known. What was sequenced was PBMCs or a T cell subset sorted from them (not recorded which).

CDR3 in amino acids: CASVGSWGTDTQYF. The CDR3 bases are TGCGCCAGCGTCGGGAGCTGGGGGACAGATACGCAGTATTTT. The chain joins TRBV5-1 to TRBJ2-3, with a tentative D call TRBD2 (6 bases). Germline values: CDR1 SGHRS, CDR2 YFSETQ. This CDR3 has 14 residues. V dropped 7 bases and J dropped 3 bases, with 15 bases sitting between them.